These T cell receptor beta chains were read from a single sample in a study of identical twins. TCRdb redid the calling of the 5' RACE reads with MiXCR, one entry per CDR3 protein. Among about 730,000 distinct CDR3 sequences listed, 21% were seen once. This same sample was also taken into another study, of T cells expressing NK-cell markers.

Sample: PBMCs. These receptor sequences come from a woman between 18 and 29 years old in good health. Both conserved end residues are part of each CDR3. Fields, in order: V gene, J gene, CDR3 protein.

>TRBV20-1|TRBJ2-2
CSANGENTGELFF
>TRBV20-1|TRBJ2-1
CSAGFFNEQFF
>TRBV7-2|TRBJ1-2
CASSLGGHPLRYGYTF
>TRBV7-2|TRBJ2-2
CASSLARENTGELFF
>TRBV10-3|TRBJ2-1
CAISESRGAGGFRAANNEQFF
>TRBV29-1|TRBJ2-2
CSVGELANTGELFF
>TRBV6-6|TRBJ2-7
CASSHRGLEQYF
>TRBV20-1|TRBJ1-4
CSAENPGRSVVF
>TRBV7-2|TRBJ2-4
CASSFRTAGENIQYF
>TRBV12-3/TRBV12-4|TRBJ1-2
CASSLDRVPLIDYGYTF
>TRBV5-1|TRBJ2-5
CASSLNREQETQYF
>TRBV9|TRBJ2-7
CASSHIRDRYEQYF
>TRBV10-3|TRBJ2-4
CAISDSQTGGKNIQYF
>TRBV12-3/TRBV12-4|TRBJ2-2
CASILSVGHTGELFF
>TRBV7-8|TRBJ2-3
CASSFLAGEYTDTQYF
>TRBV5-8|TRBJ2-3
CASSQDTRGSTDTQYF
>TRBV12-3/TRBV12-4|TRBJ1-6
CASSPRGGYNSPLHF
>TRBV12-3/TRBV12-4|TRBJ2-7
CASSLTGGMAYEQYF
>TRBV5-1|TRBJ2-1
CASSLGAAPLYNEQFF
>TRBV30|TRBJ1-1
CAWSWGRNTEAFF
>TRBV29-1|TRBJ2-7
CSVLGADEQYF
>TRBV5-1|TRBJ2-1
CASSTRQRYNEQFF
>TRBV20-1|TRBJ2-5
CSATSTIRGRWKETQYF
>TRBV10-3|TRBJ2-3
CAISAKSGGTDTQYF
>TRBV10-3|TRBJ2-1
CAISPRLGGNEQFF
>TRBV30|TRBJ2-3
CAWRYSGLDTQYF
>TRBV20-1|TRBJ2-1
CSANQGTYNEQFF
>TRBV5-1|TRBJ2-3
CASSRISGGSTDTQYF
>TRBV12-3/TRBV12-4|TRBJ2-7
CASSFQRSSYEQYF
>TRBV20-1|TRBJ2-7
CSARGRGRYHEQYF
>TRBV6-5|TRBJ2-5
CASSYSGTRFETQYF
>TRBV6-1|TRBJ2-7
CASTYGLAGYEQYF
>TRBV6-5|TRBJ2-3
CASSYQGLAGARDRSTQYF
>TRBV12-3/TRBV12-4|TRBJ2-7
CASSPRTSHYEQYF
>TRBV5-1|TRBJ2-7
CASSLEPGQGYEQYF
>TRBV5-1|TRBJ2-7
CANYYPGRDEQYF
>TRBV7-2|TRBJ2-7
CASSPGMSSGYEQYF
>TRBV7-6|TRBJ2-3
CASSLVDSGIVSTDTQYF